The clone carrying this T cell receptor (beta chain) is a singleton in its sample. The assay was immunoSEQ multiplex PCR, and TCRdb's table has in-frame clones only and misses some. Of 150,000 to 200,000 clones in the sample, around 90% were seen once. The study pooled second doses at about 4 or about 12 weeks. These data belong to a study of T cell responses to AZD1222 COVID-19 vaccine. V was shortened by 4 bases and J by 3 bases, with 10 bases between the two germline ends. The CDR3 totals 13 residues. CDR1 is MNHNS, CDR2 SASEGT, per germline. V usage is TRBV6-1 and J usage is TRBJ2-7; D is perhaps TRBD1 or TRBD2 (5 bases each). The clonotype comes from an adult who received the AZD1222 COVID-19 vaccine. The sample was peripheral blood, taken 28 days after the second AZD1222 dose. Here the CDR3 DNA reads TGTGCCAGCAGTGGGGACGGAGTCTACGAGCAGTACTTC. The encoded protein is CASSGDGVYEQYF.